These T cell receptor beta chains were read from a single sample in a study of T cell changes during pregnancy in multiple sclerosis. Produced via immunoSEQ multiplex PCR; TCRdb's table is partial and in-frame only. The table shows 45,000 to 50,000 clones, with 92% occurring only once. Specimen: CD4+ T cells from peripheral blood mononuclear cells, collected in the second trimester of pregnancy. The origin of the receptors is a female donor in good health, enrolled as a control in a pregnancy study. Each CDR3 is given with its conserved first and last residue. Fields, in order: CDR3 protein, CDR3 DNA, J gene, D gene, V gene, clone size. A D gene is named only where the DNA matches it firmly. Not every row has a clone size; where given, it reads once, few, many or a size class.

CDR3aa: CASSPAGGAYGYTF; CDR3nt: TGTGCCAGCAGCCCGGCGGGGGGCGCTTATGGCTACACCTTC; j_gene: TRBJ1-2; d_gene: -; v_gene: TRBV9; abundance: -
CDR3aa: CASSQTGGVDTIYF; CDR3nt: TGTGCCAGCAGCCAGACAGGGGGTGTAGACACCATATATTTT; j_gene: TRBJ1-3; d_gene: TRBD1; v_gene: TRBV6-6; abundance: -
CDR3aa: CASSQEATGVREQYF; CDR3nt: TGCGCCAGCAGCCAAGAAGCGACAGGGGTTCGCGAGCAGTACTTC; j_gene: TRBJ2-7; d_gene: TRBD1; v_gene: TRBV4-1; abundance: -
CDR3aa: CASSFRQGESTQYF; CDR3nt: TGTGCCAGCAGCTTCAGACAGGGCGAATCGACCCAGTACTTC; j_gene: TRBJ2-5; d_gene: TRBD1; v_gene: TRBV7-2; abundance: -
CDR3aa: CASSLVVQATPSTNEKLFF; CDR3nt: TGCGCCAGCAGCTTAGTTGTTCAGGCAACCCCGTCAACTAATGAAAAACTGTTTTTT; j_gene: TRBJ1-4; d_gene: -; v_gene: TRBV5-1; abundance: -
CDR3aa: CASSSDGGNTEAFF; CDR3nt: TGTGCCAGCAGCTCGGACGGAGGCAACACTGAAGCTTTCTTT; j_gene: TRBJ1-1; d_gene: -; v_gene: TRBV7-3; abundance: -
CDR3aa: CASSLDRYSDTQYF; CDR3nt: TGTGCCAGCAGCTTAGATCGTTATTCGGATACGCAGTATTTT; j_gene: TRBJ2-3; d_gene: -; v_gene: TRBV11-3; abundance: once
CDR3aa: CATSTDDRGYTIYF; CDR3nt: TGTGCCACCAGCACCGATGACAGGGGCTACACCATATATTTT; j_gene: TRBJ1-3; d_gene: TRBD1; v_gene: TRBV15; abundance: -
CDR3aa: CASSSPTGPFNEQFF; CDR3nt: TGTGCCAGCAGTTCCCCGACAGGACCCTTCAATGAGCAGTTCTTC; j_gene: TRBJ2-1; d_gene: -; v_gene: TRBV28; abundance: -
CDR3aa: CASSFDSYNEQFF; CDR3nt: TGTGCCAGCAGCTTTGACAGCTACAATGAGCAGTTCTTC; j_gene: TRBJ2-1; d_gene: -; v_gene: TRBV7-9; abundance: -
CDR3aa: CASSLGPGSGNTIYF; CDR3nt: TGTGCCAGCAGCTTAGGTCCAGGCTCTGGAAACACCATATATTTT; j_gene: TRBJ1-3; d_gene: -; v_gene: TRBV7-2; abundance: -
CDR3aa: CASSEGPGAYNSPLHF; CDR3nt: TGTGCCAGCAGTGAAGGGCCAGGGGCTTATAATTCACCCCTCCACTTT; j_gene: TRBJ1-6; d_gene: -; v_gene: TRBV6-1; abundance: -
CDR3aa: CSVAGQYNEKLFF; CDR3nt: TGCAGCGTTGCTGGACAGTATAATGAAAAACTGTTTTTT; j_gene: TRBJ1-4; d_gene: -; v_gene: TRBV29-1; abundance: -
CDR3aa: CSVARQGLYGYTF; CDR3nt: TGCAGCGTTGCCCGACAAGGACTATATGGCTACACCTTC; j_gene: TRBJ1-2; d_gene: -; v_gene: TRBV29-1; abundance: once
CDR3aa: CASSLWGQGLGGYTF; CDR3nt: TGTGCCAGCAGCTTATGGGGACAGGGATTGGGTGGCTACACCTTC; j_gene: TRBJ1-2; d_gene: TRBD1; v_gene: TRBV7-2; abundance: -
CDR3aa: CASSPQTGQTGTEAFF; CDR3nt: TGTGCCAGCAGCCCTCAGACAGGACAAACTGGGACTGAAGCTTTCTTT; j_gene: TRBJ1-1; d_gene: -; v_gene: TRBV7-2; abundance: -
CDR3aa: CASSTGTGNSPLHF; CDR3nt: TGTGCCAGTAGTACGGGGACAGGGAATTCACCCCTCCACTTT; j_gene: TRBJ1-6; d_gene: TRBD1; v_gene: TRBV19; abundance: -
CDR3aa: CASSGQGTDTQYF; CDR3nt: TGTGCCAGCAGTGGACAGGGCACAGATACGCAGTATTTT; j_gene: TRBJ2-3; d_gene: -; v_gene: TRBV25-1; abundance: -